This T cell receptor (beta chain) was recorded in a study of T cell repertoires in ileal Crohn's disease. Study overall: Median disease duration was roughly 8.5 years; about 35% smoked at surgery.

Here immunoSEQ multiplex PCR was the method, and the copy in TCRdb shows in-frame clones only, minus some. The profile shows a few thousand clones, 80% to 90% of them singletons. Time point specified: neoterminal ileum biopsy at postoperative endoscopy, about 6 months after surgery. Study conclusions and caveats: Compared with CD4 T cells, sorted CD8 cells carried more expanded clones. Clonal expansions were more frequent in active smokers than non-smokers at surgery.

The CDR3 totals 13 residues. The germline gives CDR1 MNHEY, CDR2 SMNVEV (reference sequence). With 3 bases removed from V and 3 bases from J, the gap between germline ends came to 8 bases. A word on this clone: The antigen remains undetermined.

The chain employs TRBV27 and TRBJ1-1; D remains ambiguous. Material for sequencing was ileal tissue. This receptor was taken from an adult with Crohn's disease. For the CDR3, the DNA is TGTGCCAGCAGTTTTACGTCCGACACTGAAGCTTTCTTT. As protein: CASSFTSDTEAFF.